This entry lists 11 T cell receptor beta chains sequenced from one sample in a study of vaccination and CD4 T cells after COVID-19. These receptors have no identified antigens. The Oncomine TCR Beta short-read assay sequenced DNA from cultured CD4+ T cells. Extraction of genomic DNA was performed on cultured CD4+ T cells. TCRdb re-analysed the PCR reads in MiXCR, keeping a single row per CDR3 protein. The profile shows 8,500 to 9,500 distinct CDR3 sequences, around 41% of them singletons. Treatment reported: roughly ten-day PBMC culture with coronavirus spike peptide pools or control peptides (ViraFEST assay). Researchers collected the unexposed donor's CD4+ T cells before the COVID-19 pandemic (2011-2018). The sequencing input was CD4+ T cells from blood, cultured in vitro. Every receptor here comes from a human donor in good health.

This clonotype is judged medium-sized (0.01 to 0.1%). The V call is TRBV25-1, the J call TRBJ1-5; D ambiguous. Germline CDR1 and CDR2: MGHDK and SYGVNS. Trimming stripped 6 bases from V and 4 bases from J, with 10 bases between. This CDR3 has 13 residues. The CDR3 DNA is TGTGCCAGCAGCGCCTCGGGGAATCAGCCCCAGCATTTT. This translates into CASSASGNQPQHF.

The rearrangement uses TRBV6-5 and TRBJ2-1; D uncertain. Trimming took off 4 bases at V and 9 bases at J, with 16 bases between the two ends. Germline V CDR1 and CDR2: MNHEY, SVGAGI. This CDR3 spans 14 amino acids. This chain's CDR3 is CASSFSDRTGEQFF. CDR3 DNA sequence: TGTGCCAGCAGTTTCTCGGACCGTACGGGTGAGCAGTTCTTC.

This rearrangement joins TRBV7-3 to TRBJ1-2; no definite D call. The CDR3 length is 16 residues. The ends were cut back, 1 base at V and 0 bases at J, with 12 bases in the middle. The germline V gene encodes CDR1 SGHTA and CDR2 FQGTGA. CDR3 sequence reads: CASSLRGDASNYGYTF. The CDR3 nucleotides read TGTGCCAGCAGCTTAAGAGGAGACGCTTCTAACTATGGCTACACCTTC.

The chain joins TRBV5-6 to TRBJ2-1; tentatively, D is TRBD1 or TRBD2 (5 bases each). The CDR3 consists of 14 residues. Germline CDR1 SGHDT, CDR2 YYEEEE. V was cut by 3 bases and J by 5 bases, with 12 bases left in between. The CDR3 DNA reads TGTGCCAGCAGCTCTTATCTGGGACACAATGAGCAGTTCTTC. Residues: CASSSYLGHNEQFF. The whole variable domain, remainder taken from reference TRBV5-6 and TRBJ2-1, is DAGVTQSPTHLIKTRGQQVTLRCSPKSGHDTVSWYQQALGQGPQFIFQYYEEEERQRGNFPDRFSGHQFPNYSSELNVNALLLGDSALYLCASSSYLGHNEQFFGPGTRLTVL.

This chain connects TRBV20-1 to TRBJ2-1; TRBD2 agrees at 9 bases. The CDR3 extends over 16 amino acids. The V and J ends lost 1 base and 4 bases, in that order; junction bases with no gene match: 8. CDR1 and CDR2 from the germline V gene are DFQATT and SNEGSKA (reference sequence). In DNA form, the CDR3 reads TGCAGTGCTAGAGTTGGGCTAGCGGGACAGTACAATGAGCAGTTCTTC. This sequence encodes CSARVGLAGQYNEQFF.

This clonotype was seen a few times. The chain joins TRBV27 to TRBJ2-1, with TRBD1 identical over 8 bases. V shed 4 bases and J 4 bases; nucleotides not matched to a gene: 6. CDR1 is MNHEY and CDR2 is SMNVEV in the germline V gene (reference sequence). CDR3 length equals 15 residues. Here the CDR3 DNA reads TGTGCCAGCAGTTCCCAGGGGGCGCGTTACAATGAGCAGTTCTTC. Encoded protein: CASSSQGARYNEQFF.

This clonotype has a handful of counts. The V call is TRBV20-1, the J call TRBJ2-5; 9 nucleotides agree with TRBD2. After removal of 3 bases from V and 5 bases from J, the junction contained 13 bases not matched to a gene. CDR1 and CDR2 from the germline V gene are DFQATT and SNEGSKA (reference sequence). The CDR3 length is 16 residues. The CDR3 loop reads CSASETSGHRVETQYF. CDR3 sequence (DNA): TGCAGTGCTAGTGAAACTAGCGGGCATCGGGTCGAGACCCAGTACTTC.

This clonotype was counted a few times. This sequence joins TRBV29-1 and TRBJ2-4; TRBD2 might be the D (5 bases). Germline CDR1 reads SQVTM; CDR2 reads ANQGSEA. V was pared by 3 bases and J by 6 bases, with 9 bases between. The CDR3 totals 12 residues. The CDR3 spells CSVDIAGNIQYF. The DNA for the CDR3 is TGCAGCGTTGACATTGCGGGAAACATTCAGTACTTC. The entire variable domain, with the rest obtained from reference TRBV29-1 and TRBJ2-4, is as follows: SAVISQKPSRDICQRGTSLTIQCQVDSQVTMMFWYRQQPGQSLTLIATANQGSEATYESGFVIDKFPISRPNLTFSTLTVSNMSPEDSSIYLCSVDIAGNIQYFGAGTRLSVL.

There are a few counts of this clonotype. The rearrangement links TRBV20-1 to TRBJ1-4; 9 positions agree with TRBD1. There are 18 residues in the CDR3. The J segment lost 0 bases and the V segment lost 0 bases, leaving 8 bases of the junction unmatched. In germline, CDR1 is DFQATT, CDR2 SNEGSKA (reference sequence). In DNA, the CDR3 is TGCAGTGCTAGAGACCTTGGACAGGGGACGACAACTAATGAAAAACTGTTTTTT. It encodes CSARDLGQGTTTNEKLFF.

The chain is built from TRBV7-6 and TRBJ1-5, with D possibly being TRBD1 (6 bases). The CDR3 runs 14 residues. Germline values: CDR1 SGHVS, CDR2 FNYEAQ. V was shortened by 5 bases and J by 3 bases, with 11 bases between the two germline ends. CDR3 sequence (DNA): TGTGCCAGCAGCCCCACAGGGTACAATCAGCCCCAGCATTTT. Amino acids: CASSPTGYNQPQHF.

The chain has TRBV20-1 and TRBJ2-7; TRBD2 matches at 9 bases. Germline V gene data show CDR1 as DFQATT and CDR2 as SNEGSKA (reference sequence). CDR3 size: 13 residues. The ends lost 4 bases at V and 7 bases at J; junction bases unmatched: 8. This chain's CDR3 is CSANVAGEGEQYF. DNA for the CDR3: TGCAGTGCTAACGTAGCGGGAGAAGGGGAGCAGTACTTC.